This TCR beta chain comes out of a study of blood T cell repertoires in COVID-19. The data were produced by immunoSEQ multiplex PCR, yet TCRdb's version contains in-frame clones alone and is incomplete. The table shows 270,000 or so clones, with approximately 86% occurring only once. The V gene lost 5 bases and the J gene lost 6 bases, with 16 bases spanning the gap. Germline values: CDR1 LNHDA, CDR2 SQIVND (reference sequence). The CDR3 covers 14 residues. The chain employs TRBV19 and TRBJ1-1; D perhaps matches TRBD1 (5 bases). This clonotype was sampled from a woman in her late teens or twenties with acute or convalescent COVID-19. The sequencing input was peripheral blood. CDR3 in amino acids: CASSSSGGVAEAFF. The DNA for the CDR3 is TGTGCCAGTAGTTCCAGTGGGGGGGTGGCTGAAGCTTTCTTT. Full variable domain (missing parts from reference TRBV19 and TRBJ1-1): DGGITQSPKYLFRKEGQNVTLSCEQNLNHDAMYWYRQDPGQGLRLIYYSQIVNDFQKGDIAEGYSVSREKKESFPLTVTSAQKNPTAFYLCASSSSGGVAEAFFGQGTRLTVV.